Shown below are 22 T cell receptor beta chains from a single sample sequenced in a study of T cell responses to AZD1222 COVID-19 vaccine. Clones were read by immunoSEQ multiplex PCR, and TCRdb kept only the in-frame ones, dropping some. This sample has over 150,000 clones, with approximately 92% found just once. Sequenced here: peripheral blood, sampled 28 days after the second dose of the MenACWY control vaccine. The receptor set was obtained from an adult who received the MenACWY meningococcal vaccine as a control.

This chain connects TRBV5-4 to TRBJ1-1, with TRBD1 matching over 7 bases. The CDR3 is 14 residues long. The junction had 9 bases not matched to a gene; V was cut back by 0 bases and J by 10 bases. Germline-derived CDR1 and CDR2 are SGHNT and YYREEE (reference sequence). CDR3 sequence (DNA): TGTGCCAGCAGCTTGGGGGGACAGCGCGATAGAGCTTTCTTT. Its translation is CASSLGGQRDRAFF.

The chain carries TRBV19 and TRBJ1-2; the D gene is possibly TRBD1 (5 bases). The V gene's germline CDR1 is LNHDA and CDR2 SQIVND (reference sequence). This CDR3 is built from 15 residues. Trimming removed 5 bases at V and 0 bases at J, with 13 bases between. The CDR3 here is CASSAGQLANYGYTF. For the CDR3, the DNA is TGTGCCAGTAGTGCAGGACAACTAGCTAACTATGGCTACACCTTC.

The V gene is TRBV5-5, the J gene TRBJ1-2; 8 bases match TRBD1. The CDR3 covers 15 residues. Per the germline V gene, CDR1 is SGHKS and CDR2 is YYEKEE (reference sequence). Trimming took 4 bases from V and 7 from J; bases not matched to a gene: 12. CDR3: CASSPGQGGVSGYTF. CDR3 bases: TGTGCCAGCAGCCCTGGACAGGGTGGGGTTAGTGGCTACACCTTC.

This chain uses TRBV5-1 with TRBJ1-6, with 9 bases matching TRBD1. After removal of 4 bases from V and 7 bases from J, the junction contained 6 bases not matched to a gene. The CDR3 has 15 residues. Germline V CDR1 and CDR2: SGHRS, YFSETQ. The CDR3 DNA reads TGCGCCAGCAGCCCGGGACAGGGTCGCAATTCACCCCTCCACTTT. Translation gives CASSPGQGRNSPLHF.

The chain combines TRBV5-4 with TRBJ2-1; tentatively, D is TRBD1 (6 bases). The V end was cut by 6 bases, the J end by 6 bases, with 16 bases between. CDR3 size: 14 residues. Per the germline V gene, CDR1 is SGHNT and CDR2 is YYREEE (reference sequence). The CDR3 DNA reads TGTGCCAGCAACGCCCCTACAGGGACCAATGAGCAGTTCTTC. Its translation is CASNAPTGTNEQFF.

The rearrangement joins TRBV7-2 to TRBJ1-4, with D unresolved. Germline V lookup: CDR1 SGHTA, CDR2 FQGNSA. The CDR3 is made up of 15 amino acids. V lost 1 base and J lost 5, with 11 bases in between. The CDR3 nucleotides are TGTGCCAGCAGCTTAGGGGGTCTAAACAATGAAAAACTGTTTTTT. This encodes CASSLGGLNNEKLFF.

The CDR3 reads CASRRDFQAFF. The CDR3 DNA is TGTGCCAGCAGGAGGGATTTTCAAGCTTTCTTT. V is TRBV2 and J is TRBJ1-1; D not resolved. Trimming left V 6 bases short and J 9 bases short, with 11 bases between. This CDR3 contains 11 residues. CDR1 is SNHLY and CDR2 is FYNNEI in the germline V gene. Combining the CDR3 with reference TRBV2 and TRBJ1-1 gives the whole variable domain EPEVTQTPSHQVTQMGQEVILRCVPISNHLYFYWYRQILGQKVEFLVSFYNNEISEKSEIFDDQFSVERPDGSNFTLKIRSTKLEDSAMYFCASRRDFQAFFGQGTRLTVV.

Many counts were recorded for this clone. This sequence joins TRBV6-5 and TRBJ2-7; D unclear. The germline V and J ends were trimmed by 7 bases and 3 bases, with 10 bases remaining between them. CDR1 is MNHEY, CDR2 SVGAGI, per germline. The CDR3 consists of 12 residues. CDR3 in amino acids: CASKDSYYEQYF. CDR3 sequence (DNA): TGTGCCAGCAAGGATTCGTACTACGAGCAGTACTTC.

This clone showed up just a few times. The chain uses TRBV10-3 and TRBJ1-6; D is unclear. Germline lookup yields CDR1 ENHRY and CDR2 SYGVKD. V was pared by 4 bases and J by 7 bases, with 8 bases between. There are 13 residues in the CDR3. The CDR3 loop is CAISGRENSPLHF. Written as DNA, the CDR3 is TGTGCCATCAGTGGCCGGGAGAATTCACCCCTCCACTTT.

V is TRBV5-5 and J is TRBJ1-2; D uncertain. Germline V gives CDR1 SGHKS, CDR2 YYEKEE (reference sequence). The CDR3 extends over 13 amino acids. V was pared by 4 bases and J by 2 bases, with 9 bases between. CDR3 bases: TGTGCCAGCAGCCGTGCAGAGAACTATGGCTACACCTTC. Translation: CASSRAENYGYTF.

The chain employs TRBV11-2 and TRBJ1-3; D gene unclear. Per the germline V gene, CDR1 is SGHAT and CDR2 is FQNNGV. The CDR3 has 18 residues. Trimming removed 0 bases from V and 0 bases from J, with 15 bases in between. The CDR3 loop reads CASSLEPLRMSSGNTIYF. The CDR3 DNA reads TGTGCCAGCAGCTTAGAGCCTCTCCGTATGTCCTCTGGAAACACCATATATTTT.

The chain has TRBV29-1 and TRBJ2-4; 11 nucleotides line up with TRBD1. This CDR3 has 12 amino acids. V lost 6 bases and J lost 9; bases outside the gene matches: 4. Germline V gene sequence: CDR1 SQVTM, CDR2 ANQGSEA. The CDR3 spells CSVRTGGFIQYF. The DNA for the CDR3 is TGCAGCGTAAGGACAGGGGGCTTCATTCAGTACTTC.

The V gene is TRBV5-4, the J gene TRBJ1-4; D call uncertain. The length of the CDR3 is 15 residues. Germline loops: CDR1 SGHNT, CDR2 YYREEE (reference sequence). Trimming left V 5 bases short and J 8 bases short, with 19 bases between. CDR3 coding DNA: TGTGCCAGCAGTTCATGGGGAGTAGATGCGGAAAAACTGTTTTTT. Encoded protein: CASSSWGVDAEKLFF.

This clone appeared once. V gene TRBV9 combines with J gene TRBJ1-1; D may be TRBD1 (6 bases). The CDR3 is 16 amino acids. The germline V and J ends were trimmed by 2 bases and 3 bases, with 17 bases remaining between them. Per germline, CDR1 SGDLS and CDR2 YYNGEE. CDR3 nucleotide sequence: TGTGCCAGCAGCGTCCTGCCGGGGGGGGCGGACACTGAAGCTTTCTTT. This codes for CASSVLPGGADTEAFF.

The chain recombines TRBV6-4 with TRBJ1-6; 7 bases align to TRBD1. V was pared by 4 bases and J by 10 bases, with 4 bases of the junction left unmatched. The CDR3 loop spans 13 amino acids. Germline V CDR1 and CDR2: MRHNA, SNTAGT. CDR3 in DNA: TGTGCCAGCAGTGGACAGGGAGACTCACCCCTCCACTTT. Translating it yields CASSGQGDSPLHF.

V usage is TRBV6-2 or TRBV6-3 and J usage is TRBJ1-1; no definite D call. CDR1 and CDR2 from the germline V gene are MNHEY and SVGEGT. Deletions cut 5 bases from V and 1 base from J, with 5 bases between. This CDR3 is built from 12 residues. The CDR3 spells CASSRANTEAFF. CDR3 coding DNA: TGTGCCAGCAGTCGCGCGAACACTGAAGCTTTCTTT.

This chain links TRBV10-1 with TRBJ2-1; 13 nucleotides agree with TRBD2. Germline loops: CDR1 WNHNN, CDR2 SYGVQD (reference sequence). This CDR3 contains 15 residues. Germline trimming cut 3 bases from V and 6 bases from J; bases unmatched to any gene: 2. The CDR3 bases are TGCGCCAGCAGTGACGGACTAGCGGGGGCCAATGAGCAGTTCTTC. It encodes CASSDGLAGANEQFF.

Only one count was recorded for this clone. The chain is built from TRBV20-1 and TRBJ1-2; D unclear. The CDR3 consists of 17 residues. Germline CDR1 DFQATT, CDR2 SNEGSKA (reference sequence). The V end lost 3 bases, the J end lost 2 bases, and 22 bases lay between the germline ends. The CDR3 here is CSASNRFLGEKNYGYTF. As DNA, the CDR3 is TGCAGTGCTAGTAACCGGTTTCTTGGGGAGAAAAACTATGGCTACACCTTC.

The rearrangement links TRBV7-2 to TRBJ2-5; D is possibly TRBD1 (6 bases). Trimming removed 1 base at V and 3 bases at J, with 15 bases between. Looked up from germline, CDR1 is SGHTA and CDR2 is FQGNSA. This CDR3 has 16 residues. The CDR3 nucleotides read TGTGCCAGCAGCTTAGTGGGTTTGGGGGCCAAAGAGACCCAGTACTTC. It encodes CASSLVGLGAKETQYF.

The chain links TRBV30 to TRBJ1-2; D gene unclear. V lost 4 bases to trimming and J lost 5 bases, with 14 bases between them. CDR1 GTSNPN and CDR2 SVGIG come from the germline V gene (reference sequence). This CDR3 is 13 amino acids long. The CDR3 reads CAWIQKAGYGYTF. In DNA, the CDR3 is TGTGCCTGGATTCAAAAGGCGGGGTATGGCTACACCTTC.

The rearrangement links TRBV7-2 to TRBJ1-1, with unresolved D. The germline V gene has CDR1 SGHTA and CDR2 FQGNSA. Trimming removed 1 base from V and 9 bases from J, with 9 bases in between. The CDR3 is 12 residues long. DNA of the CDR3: TGTGCCAGCAGCTTAGATTTCGCCAAAGCTTTCTTT. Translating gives CASSLDFAKAFF. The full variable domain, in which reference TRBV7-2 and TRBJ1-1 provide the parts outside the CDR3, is GAGVSQSPSNKVTEKGKDVELRCDPISGHTALYWYRQSLGQGLEFLIYFQGNSAPDKSGLPSDRFSAERTGGSVSTLTIQRTQQEDSAVYLCASSLDFAKAFFGQGTRLTVV.

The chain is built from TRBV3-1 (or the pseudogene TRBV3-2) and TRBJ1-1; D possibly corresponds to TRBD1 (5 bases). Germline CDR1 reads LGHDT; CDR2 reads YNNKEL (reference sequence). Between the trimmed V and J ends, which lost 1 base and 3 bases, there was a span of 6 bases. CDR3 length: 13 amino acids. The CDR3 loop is CASSQVTDTEAFF. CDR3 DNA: TGTGCCAGCAGCCAAGTGACAGACACTGAAGCTTTCTTT.